The 18 T cell receptor beta chains given below trace back to one sample, sequenced in a study of T-cell memory formation after mild COVID-19. TCRdb ran MiXCR on the 5' RACE reads and lists one entry per CDR3 protein. In the table there are about 180,000 distinct CDR3 sequences, roughly 17% of which are singletons. The sequenced sample was PBMCs or a T cell subset sorted from them (not recorded which). Source of these receptors: an adult woman who had mild COVID-19 (a few samples of this study predate the infection). Cell type and time point are not known.

The chain is built from TRBV5-1 and TRBJ2-7, with TRBD1 matching over 7 bases. The CDR3 loop spans 14 amino acids. The trim removed 4 bases at V and 3 bases at J, leaving 7 bases unmatched. Germline assignment: CDR1 SGHRS and CDR2 YFSETQ. CDR3 nucleotide sequence: TGCGCCAGCAGCCCCCGCTCAGGGGGCTACGAGCAGTACGTC. Translated: CASSPRSGGYEQYV.

The chain carries TRBV3-1 and TRBJ2-1; 8 nucleotides line up with TRBD2. The CDR3 sequence is 16 residues long. CDR1 is LGHDT and CDR2 is YNNKEL in the germline V gene (reference sequence). J gave up 4 bases and V 1 base, and 6 bases lay outside the gene matches. In DNA form, the CDR3 reads TGTGCCAGCAGCCAAGGTGTTAGCGGGAAATACAATGAGCAGTTCTTC. As protein: CASSQGVSGKYNEQFF.

This clonotype showed up just a few times. The chain combines TRBV7-7 with TRBJ2-1, with D perhaps TRBD1 or TRBD2 (5 bases each). This CDR3 is built from 15 residues. V was cut by 5 bases and J by 5 bases, with 16 bases left in between. Germline CDR1 is SSHAT and CDR2 is FNYEAQ (reference sequence). The CDR3 sequence: CASSPGGGRNNEQFF. CDR3 nucleotides: TGTGCCAGCAGCCCTGGTGGGGGTAGGAACAATGAGCAGTTCTTC.

This clonotype was counted between two and nine times. The rearrangement joins TRBV6-1 to TRBJ1-2; D is possibly TRBD1 (6 bases). V was cut by 2 bases and J by 0 bases, with 10 bases left in between. The CDR3 is 15 amino acids. CDR1 MNHNS and CDR2 SASEGT come from the germline V gene. CDR3 region: CASSERGGANYGYTF. The CDR3 nucleotides are TGTGCCAGCAGTGAAAGGGGGGGAGCTAACTATGGCTACACCTTC.

This clonotype was detected a few times. The CDR3 is CSMGTGEQPQHF. CDR3 nucleotide sequence: TGCAGTATGGGGACAGGGGAGCAGCCCCAGCATTTT. V gene TRBV20-1 combines with J gene TRBJ1-5; 10 bases line up with TRBD1. The V segment lost 8 bases and the J segment 7 bases; nucleotides outside the gene matches: 5. CDR1 is DFQATT and CDR2 is SNEGSKA in the germline V gene (reference sequence). The CDR3 covers 12 residues.

This clonotype was seen a handful of times. The V and J genes are TRBV7-9 and TRBJ2-4; maybe TRBD2 (6 bases). The CDR3 covers 14 residues. The V gene's germline CDR1 is SEHNR and CDR2 FQNEAQ (reference sequence). Between the trimmed V and J ends, which lost 5 bases and 1 base, there was a span of 9 bases. CDR3 region: CASSPGSAKNIQYF. The DNA for the CDR3 is TGTGCCAGCAGCCCCGGGAGTGCCAAAAACATTCAGTACTTC.

A few counts support this clonotype. This chain links TRBV4-1 with TRBJ2-3; 9 nucleotides align to TRBD2. This CDR3 is 18 amino acids long. Per the germline V gene, CDR1 is MGHRA and CDR2 is YSYEKL. Germline trimming cut 4 bases from V and 3 bases from J; bases unmatched to any gene: 14. The CDR3 spells CASSRPPLAGRRTDTQYF. The CDR3, as DNA: TGCGCCAGCAGCCGACCTCCTCTAGCGGGGAGGAGGACAGATACGCAGTATTTT.

The rearrangement links TRBV3-1 to TRBJ2-1, with 8 nucleotides matching TRBD1. The length of the CDR3 is 14 residues. V gave up 4 bases and J gave up 6 bases; unmatched junction bases: 5. The germline CDR1 and CDR2 sequences are LGHDT and YNNKEL (reference sequence). CDR3 residues: CASSPDRASNEQFF. The CDR3 coding sequence is TGTGCCAGCAGCCCGGACAGGGCGAGCAATGAGCAGTTCTTC.

The chain has TRBV29-1 and TRBJ2-2; D call uncertain. CDR1 and CDR2 (germline): SQVTM, ANQGSEA. The length of the CDR3 is 12 residues. V lost 8 bases, J lost 1 base, and 8 bases lay in between. The DNA for the CDR3 is TGCAGCATAGCTAGGAACACCGGGGAGCTGTTTTTT. It specifies CSIARNTGELFF.

V usage is TRBV5-1 and J usage is TRBJ2-5; TRBD1 matches at 10 bases. V gave up 4 bases and J gave up 1 base; unmatched junction bases: 10. The length of the CDR3 is 17 residues. Germline V gives CDR1 SGHRS, CDR2 YFSETQ. The CDR3 nucleotides are TGCGCCAGCAGCAGCGGCGACAGGGGGCCTTTCCAAGAGACCCAGTACTTC. The encoded protein is CASSSGDRGPFQETQYF.

The V and J genes are TRBV15 and TRBJ2-7; TRBD2 matches at 10 bases. CDR1 is LNHNV and CDR2 is YYDKDF in the germline V gene (reference sequence). This CDR3 is 20 amino acids long. The junction had 19 bases not matched to a gene; V was cut back by 3 bases and J by 2 bases. CDR3 sequence reads: CATSSFPGQRGGGKTYEQYF. The DNA of the CDR3 is TGTGCCACCAGCAGTTTCCCCGGCCAGCGGGGGGGCGGAAAGACCTACGAGCAGTACTTC.

This chain joins TRBV20-1 and TRBJ2-1; 8 positions agree with TRBD2. From germline, CDR1 is DFQATT and CDR2 SNEGSKA (reference sequence). J was trimmed by 4 bases and V by 2 bases; bases with no gene match: 7. The CDR3 totals 15 residues. Here the CDR3 DNA reads TGCAGTGCTAGATTTCTAGCGGGCGGGTACAATGAGCAGTTCTTC. Its protein is CSARFLAGGYNEQFF.

Comments on this clonotype: A read error may explain this, as a much larger clone is one base away. The chain links TRBV11-3 to TRBJ2-5; D uncertain. The CDR3 has 12 residues. Trimming pared 0 bases from V and 2 bases from J, leaving 1 base between. The germline V gene has CDR1 SGHNT and CDR2 YENEEA. CDR3 sequence reads: CASSLEQETQYF. The DNA for the CDR3 is TGTGCCAGCAGCTTAGAGCAAGAGACCCAGTACTTC.

For the CDR3, the DNA is TGTGCCAGCAGCGGACATGGGGGGGACATTCAGTACTTC. The encoded protein is CASSGHGGDIQYF. This sequence joins TRBV9 and TRBJ2-4; TRBD2 aligns across 7 bases. Germline trimming cut 3 bases from V and 8 bases from J; bases unmatched to any gene: 5. The CDR3 extends over 13 amino acids. CDR1 is SGDLS and CDR2 is YYNGEE in the germline V gene.

This clonotype turned up a few times. The rearrangement joins TRBV7-3 to TRBJ2-1, with D tentatively TRBD1 (6 bases). Trimming removed 2 bases at V and 9 bases at J, with 17 bases between. Germline values: CDR1 SGHTA, CDR2 FQGTGA. The length of the CDR3 is 15 residues. The CDR3 loop is CASSLSLPRGGEQFF. In nucleotides, the CDR3 is TGTGCCAGCAGCTTATCACTCCCTAGAGGGGGTGAGCAGTTCTTC.

This clonotype was seen only a few times. The chain links TRBV6-1 to TRBJ1-2, with a weak D call TRBD1 (6 bases). Germline CDR1 and CDR2: MNHNS and SASEGT. The CDR3 length is 12 residues. V was cut by 5 bases and J by 4 bases, with 8 bases left in between. In DNA, the CDR3 is TGTGCCAGCAGTCAGACAGGCTATGGCTACACCTTC. Amino acids: CASSQTGYGYTF.

This clonotype turned up a few times. V and J are TRBV12-3 or TRBV12-4 and TRBJ2-3; D uncertain. The CDR3 is 11 amino acids. Trimming took off 7 bases at V and 6 bases at J, with 8 bases between the two ends. In DNA form, the CDR3 reads TGTGCCAGCAAGTCGAGGGATACGCAGTATTTT. Translated, it gives CASKSRDTQYF.

This clonotype was observed a handful of times. The V gene is TRBV7-2, the J gene TRBJ2-7; 8 bases align to TRBD2. The CDR3 sequence is 17 residues long. The junction had 10 bases not matched to a gene; V was cut back by 1 base and J by 2 bases. Germline CDR1 and CDR2: SGHTA and FQGNSA. The CDR3 loop reads CASSLVISGGRPYEQYF. DNA for the CDR3: TGTGCCAGCAGCTTAGTAATAAGTGGCGGGAGGCCCTACGAGCAGTACTTC.